This T cell receptor (beta chain) comes out of a study of blood T cell repertoires in COVID-19. Study at large: COVID-19 samples from acute and convalescent phases originated in the United States, Italy and Spain. The analysed material was cDNA or gDNA that came from T cells, B-cell-depleted T cells, or PBMCs.

Original data processing: Amplification of reference gene primers provided the estimated nucleated cell counts. The assay was immunoSEQ multiplex PCR, and TCRdb's table has in-frame clones only and misses some. V and J calls and clone size come straight from that table; D and trimming were deduced from the DNA. The sample lists tens of thousands of clones; over 70% were seen once. The V end lost 0 bases, the J end lost 2 bases, and 9 bases lay between the germline ends. Per the germline V gene, CDR1 is SGHVS and CDR2 is FNYEAQ. This CDR3 is built from 15 residues. V is TRBV7-6 and J is TRBJ2-3, with D perhaps matching TRBD1 (6 bases). This clonotype was sampled from a woman aged 70-85 years with acute or convalescent COVID-19. Material for sequencing was peripheral blood. For the CDR3, the DNA is TGTGCCAGCAGCTTAGCCTGGGGGCCCACAGATACGCAGTATTTT. Its protein is CASSLAWGPTDTQYF.